One sample yielded the 25 T cell receptor beta chains listed below, sequenced in a study of blood T cell repertoires in COVID-19. Sequencing was performed with immunoSEQ multiplex PCR; in TCRdb, only in-frame clones are kept and a portion is missing. The sample consists of about 120,000 clones, around nine tenths of them appearing once. Material: peripheral blood. The receptor source for this set is a woman in her 50s with acute or convalescent COVID-19.

This rearrangement joins TRBV10-3 to TRBJ2-7; 10 bases match TRBD1. V shed 6 bases, J shed 2 bases, and the junction held 1 base outside the gene matches. Per germline, CDR1 ENHRY and CDR2 SYGVKD. This CDR3 is built from 13 residues. In DNA form, the CDR3 reads TGTGCCATCAGCGGGACAGGGGCCTACGAGCAGTACTTC. Translation gives CAISGTGAYEQYF.

The chain joins TRBV3-1 (or the pseudogene TRBV3-2) to TRBJ2-7, with TRBD1 matching 9 bases. V lost 6 bases and J lost 1; bases outside the gene matches: 10. Germline values: CDR1 LGHDT, CDR2 YNNKEL (reference sequence). The CDR3 is 16 residues long. The CDR3, as DNA: TGTGCCAGCAGTCGACATGGACAGGGGAGGTCCTACGAGCAGTACTTC. Amino acid sequence: CASSRHGQGRSYEQYF.

V is TRBV10-2 and J is TRBJ1-1; 10 bases are shared with TRBD1. The CDR3 contains 16 residues. Per the germline V gene, CDR1 is WSHSY and CDR2 is SAAADI. Losses at the gene ends were 3 bases for V and 3 bases for J; bases not matched to a gene: 7. CDR3 coding DNA: TGCGCCAGCAGTGACCTTTCCGGGACAGGGGACACTGAAGCTTTCTTT. Encoded protein: CASSDLSGTGDTEAFF.

V and J are TRBV29-1 and TRBJ1-1; unclear D gene. This CDR3 comprises 11 residues. Trimming shortened V by 6 bases and J by 0 bases, and 5 bases separated the two germline ends. The germline CDR1 and CDR2 sequences are SQVTM and ANQGSEA. The DNA of the CDR3 is TGCAGCGTCCAAATGAACACTGAAGCTTTCTTT. It codes for CSVQMNTEAFF.

The genes are TRBV4-3 and TRBJ2-7; the D gene is possibly TRBD2 (5 bases). The CDR3 contains 15 residues. Germline lookup yields CDR1 LGHNA and CDR2 YSLEER. The V and J ends lost 0 bases and 4 bases respectively, with 13 bases between them. The CDR3 loop is CASSQEKPGYYEQYF. The CDR3 region has the DNA TGCGCCAGCAGCCAAGAAAAACCGGGGTATTACGAGCAGTACTTC.

V and J are TRBV19 and TRBJ2-3; maybe TRBD2 (6 bases). In germline, CDR1 is LNHDA, CDR2 SQIVND (reference sequence). The germline V and J ends were trimmed by 4 bases and 0 bases, with 8 bases remaining between them. The CDR3 is 14 amino acids. The CDR3 region is CASSRGVSTDTQYF. The CDR3 DNA reads as TGTGCCAGTAGTAGGGGGGTTAGCACAGATACGCAGTATTTT.

V usage is TRBV2 and J usage is TRBJ2-3, with TRBD2 identical over 15 bases. J was trimmed by 5 bases and V by 6 bases; bases with no gene match: 3. Germline V gene data show CDR1 as SNHLY and CDR2 as FYNNEI. This CDR3 is 15 amino acids long. The CDR3 bases are TGTGCCAGCAGGGGGACTAGCGGGGGGTTAGATACGCAGTATTTT. Translation: CASRGTSGGLDTQYF. Combining the CDR3 with reference TRBV2 and TRBJ2-3 gives the whole variable domain EPEVTQTPSHQVTQMGQEVILRCVPISNHLYFYWYRQILGQKVEFLVSFYNNEISEKSEIFDDQFSVERPDGSNFTLKIRSTKLEDSAMYFCASRGTSGGLDTQYFGPGTRLTVL.

The genes are TRBV19 and TRBJ2-2, with D possibly matching TRBD2 (6 bases). CDR1 and CDR2 (germline): LNHDA, SQIVND (reference sequence). V was cut by 3 bases and J by 6 bases, with 11 bases left in between. The CDR3 sequence is 14 residues long. The CDR3 DNA reads as TGTGCCAGTAGTATTGGAGGGGTCTCCGGGGAGCTGTTTTTT. Translating it yields CASSIGGVSGELFF.

The chain uses TRBV19 and TRBJ1-5, with TRBD1 identical over 9 bases. This CDR3 region has 15 residues. Germline trimming cut 7 bases from V and 2 bases from J; bases unmatched to any gene: 6. Germline CDR1 is LNHDA and CDR2 is SQIVND (reference sequence). The CDR3 region has the DNA TGTGCCAGTACCCCTTGGGACAGGGGCAATCAGCCCCAGCATTTT. Residues: CASTPWDRGNQPQHF.

The chain combines TRBV5-4 with TRBJ1-5; 9 bases match TRBD1. The V gene's germline CDR1 is SGHNT and CDR2 YYREEE (reference sequence). The CDR3 runs 16 residues. The trim removed 0 bases at V and 1 base at J, leaving 2 bases unmatched. CDR3 in DNA: TGTGCCAGCAGCTTGGGGGGACAGGGAAGCAATCAGCCCCAGCATTTT. This encodes CASSLGGQGSNQPQHF.

V and J are TRBV5-1 and TRBJ1-2, with 8 bases matching TRBD1. In germline, CDR1 is SGHRS, CDR2 YFSETQ. The CDR3 runs 15 residues. V gave up 3 bases and J gave up 4 bases; unmatched junction bases: 8. The CDR3 region has the DNA TGCGCCAGCAGCTATACCGGGACAGGTCTCTATGGCTACACCTTC. Encoded protein: CASSYTGTGLYGYTF.

V gene TRBV4-1 combines with J gene TRBJ2-1; 12 bases line up with TRBD2. Per the germline V gene, CDR1 is MGHRA and CDR2 is YSYEKL. This CDR3 is 16 amino acids long. V lost 4 bases to trimming and J lost 4 bases; unmatched junction nucleotides: 5. CDR3 nucleotides: TGCGCCAGCAGCCGGGTACTAGCGGGAGGTTACAATGAGCAGTTCTTC. Amino acid sequence: CASSRVLAGGYNEQFF.

The rearrangement joins TRBV5-4 to TRBJ1-6; TRBD1 is a possible D gene (6 bases). Germline-derived CDR1 and CDR2 are SGHNT and YYREEE (reference sequence). The V and J ends lost 5 bases and 8 bases respectively, with 14 bases between them. The CDR3 is 14 amino acids. CDR3 sequence: CASRTTGIDSPLHF. The CDR3 bases are TGTGCCAGCAGGACAACAGGGATTGATTCACCCCTCCACTTT.

The rearrangement links TRBV5-5 to TRBJ2-1; TRBD2 agrees at 7 bases. Germline V lookup: CDR1 SGHKS, CDR2 YYEKEE (reference sequence). The V gene end was trimmed by 0 bases and the J gene end by 6 bases; junction bases not matched to a gene: 6. The CDR3 covers 15 residues. The CDR3, as DNA: TGTGCCAGCAGCTTGGGCGGGGGTTTCTTCAATGAGCAGTTCTTC. The encoded protein is CASSLGGGFFNEQFF. The whole variable domain, remainder taken from reference TRBV5-5 and TRBJ2-1, is DAGVTQSPTHLIKTRGQQVTLRCSPISGHKSVSWYQQVLGQGPQFIFQYYEKEERGRGNFPDRFSARQFPNYSSELNVNALLLGDSALYLCASSLGGGFFNEQFFGPGTRLTVL.

The chain couples TRBV29-1 to TRBJ2-2; 8 nucleotides line up with TRBD1. Trimming at V came to 8 bases and at J to 5 bases, leaving 7 bases not matched to a gene. This CDR3 comprises 13 residues. From germline, CDR1 is SQVTM and CDR2 ANQGSEA. The CDR3 spells CSPGQGRTGELFF. The CDR3 nucleotides are TGCAGCCCAGGACAGGGTCGTACCGGGGAGCTGTTTTTT.

The J gene is TRBJ2-5, the V gene TRBV29-1, with TRBD2 matching over 7 bases. In germline, CDR1 is SQVTM, CDR2 ANQGSEA. The junction had 14 bases not matched to a gene; V was cut back by 6 bases and J by 1 base. This CDR3 spans 16 amino acids. The DNA of the CDR3 is TGCAGCGTCCCCGCTGGGGCGGGGGTGCTCCAAGAGACCCAGTACTTC. Encoded protein: CSVPAGAGVLQETQYF.

In this sample, this clone turned up once. The chain uses TRBV5-1 and TRBJ1-2; a possible D gene is TRBD1 (5 bases). Trimming cost V 7 bases and J 3 bases, with 10 bases left between them. CDR1 and CDR2 from the germline V gene are SGHRS and YFSETQ. The CDR3 sequence is 12 residues long. The CDR3 loop reads CASSWGDYGYTF. The DNA for the CDR3 is TGCGCCAGCTCCTGGGGGGACTATGGCTACACCTTC.

The rearrangement links TRBV7-9 to TRBJ2-5, with 12 bases lining up with TRBD2. Germline-derived CDR1 and CDR2 are SEHNR and FQNEAQ (reference sequence). The junction had 2 bases not matched to a gene; V was cut back by 1 base and J by 5 bases. The CDR3 has 15 residues. CDR3 nucleotide sequence: TGTGCCAGCAGCTTAGACCTAGCGGGAGGGGAGACCCAGTACTTC. Translation gives CASSLDLAGGETQYF.

The genes are TRBV6-5 and TRBJ1-6; D gene ambiguous. V was shortened by 5 bases and J by 8 bases, with 10 bases between the two germline ends. Germline lookup yields CDR1 MNHEY and CDR2 SVGAGI. CDR3 length: 13 residues. As DNA, the CDR3 is TGTGCCAGCAGTACCCAGCGGGATTCACCCCTCCACTTT. It yields the protein CASSTQRDSPLHF.

The V gene is TRBV11-2, the J gene TRBJ2-1, with D perhaps matching TRBD2 (6 bases). CDR3 size: 13 residues. CDR1 and CDR2 (germline): SGHAT, FQNNGV. Trimming took off 7 bases at V and 9 bases at J, with 16 bases between the two ends. The CDR3 protein is CASTSGRISEQFF. The CDR3 nucleotides read TGTGCCAGCACCTCTGGGAGGATAAGTGAGCAGTTCTTC.

This sequence joins TRBV7-8 and TRBJ2-7; 8 bases align to TRBD1. This CDR3 has 16 residues. Germline V CDR1 and CDR2: SGHVS, FQNEAQ. The V segment lost 4 bases and the J segment 1 base; nucleotides outside the gene matches: 9. The CDR3 DNA is TGTGCCAGCAGCTCCAGTAAGGACAGGGCATCCTACGAGCAGTACTTC. Translation gives CASSSSKDRASYEQYF.

The chain combines TRBV5-1 with TRBJ2-5, with TRBD1 matching over 7 bases. Germline loops: CDR1 SGHRS, CDR2 YFSETQ. The CDR3 consists of 17 residues. Trimming at V came to 0 bases and at J to 5 bases, leaving 13 bases not matched to a gene. The DNA of the CDR3 is TGCGCCAGCAGCTTGGTTGTTCTTAGGGGGCGCGGGGAGACCCAGTACTTC. This encodes CASSLVVLRGRGETQYF. Looking up the rest from reference TRBV5-1 and TRBJ2-5 gives the full variable domain: KAGVTQTPRYLIKTRGQQVTLSCSPISGHRSVSWYQQTPGQGLQFLFEYFSETQRNKGNFPGRFSGRQFSNSRSEMNVSTLELGDSALYLCASSLVVLRGRGETQYFGPGTRLLVL.

The CDR3 nucleotides read TGTGCCAGCAGGTACGGCGGGACTGAAGCTTTCTTT. It translates to CASRYGGTEAFF. The rearrangement joins TRBV6-5 to TRBJ1-1; D unresolved. The CDR3 is 12 residues long. Germline loops: CDR1 MNHEY, CDR2 SVGAGI. Trimming pared 6 bases from V and 5 bases from J, leaving 10 bases between.

CDR3 in amino acids: CASSSGQGAYNEQFF. CDR3 coding DNA: TGTGCCAGCAGCTCCGGACAGGGGGCCTACAATGAGCAGTTCTTC. This chain connects TRBV9 to TRBJ2-1; TRBD1 agrees at 10 bases. Germline assignment: CDR1 SGDLS and CDR2 YYNGEE. The V gene end was trimmed by 4 bases and the J gene end by 2 bases; junction bases not matched to a gene: 3. The length of the CDR3 is 15 residues.

The chain has TRBV4-1 and TRBJ2-5; 13 bases align to TRBD2. V dropped 5 bases and J dropped 5; count of bases not matched to a gene: 5. The CDR3 spans 15 residues. Germline V gene sequence: CDR1 MGHRA, CDR2 YSYEKL. The CDR3 spells CASSTRTSGGETQYF. Written as DNA, the CDR3 is TGCGCCAGCAGCACGCGGACTAGCGGGGGTGAGACCCAGTACTTC.